Given below is one TCR beta chain in context. The sample is drawn from a study of blood T cell repertoires in COVID-19. Whole-study context: PBMCs, B-cell-depleted T cells, or T cells provided the cDNA or gDNA that made up the material.

Enrollment of patients from Seattle took place during active infection, with longitudinal follow-up. V trimming: 1 base; J trimming: 6 bases; junction bases outside the gene matches: 4. CDR1 is LNHDA, CDR2 SQIVND, per germline (reference sequence). The CDR3 has 15 residues. Methods used by the authors: How many nucleated cells were present was estimated from reference gene primer amplification. The table came from immunoSEQ multiplex PCR; TCRdb's copy has only in-frame clones and leaves some out. Clone size and V and J calls were adopted from that table, with D and trimming inferred from the DNA. The sample records a few hundred thousand clones, about 91% being singletons.

This receptor was obtained from a person aged 18 to 35 with COVID-19, enrolled during active disease. The sample taken for sequencing was peripheral blood. The V gene is TRBV19, the J gene TRBJ1-5, with 9 bases identical to TRBD1. The CDR3 sequence is CASSIGQGGGQPQHF. DNA for the CDR3: TGTGCCAGTAGTATAGGACAGGGGGGCGGTCAGCCCCAGCATTTT.